This T cell receptor beta chain derives from a study of blood T cell repertoires in COVID-19. Whole-study context: Sources were T cells, B-cell-depleted T cells, or PBMCs; the material itself was cDNA or gDNA.

In the original analysis: Nucleated cell counts were estimated from reference gene primer amplification. The table came from immunoSEQ multiplex PCR; TCRdb's copy has only in-frame clones and leaves some out. V, J and clone size are those of that table, while D and trimming were read from the DNA. The repertoire holds 60,000 to 85,000 clones, with about 91% as singletons. This CDR3 has 13 amino acids. In germline, CDR1 is LNHDA, CDR2 SQIVND (reference sequence). V lost 8 bases to trimming and J lost 9 bases; unmatched junction nucleotides: 13. The chain employs TRBV19 and TRBJ2-7, with 7 bases lining up with TRBD1. The sample was peripheral blood. This clonotype originated in a man aged 35 to 55 with COVID-19, enrolled during active disease. CDR3 sequence: CASQGQNQPGQYF. DNA of the CDR3: TGTGCCAGTCAGGGACAGAATCAACCAGGGCAGTACTTC.